This T cell receptor beta chain was retrieved from a study of molecular identifiers for immune sequencing clone quantification. Each CDR3 protein gets one entry after TCRdb re-called the PCR reads with MiXCR. This table holds about 320,000 distinct CDR3 sequences, about a fifth found once. V was clipped by 1 base and J by 4 bases; unmatched bases: 2. Germline loops: CDR1 SGHKS, CDR2 YYEKEE (reference sequence). The CDR3 runs to 15 residues. Sequenced: naive CD8+ T cells from blood, with Jurkat cell RNA spiked in. Indicated subset: FACS-sorted CD8+CD4-CCR7+CD45RA+ naive T cells. The gene calls are TRBV5-5 and TRBJ2-3; 11 bases map to TRBD2. The receptor was isolated from a human donor in good health. Some libraries in this study had Jurkat cell RNA spiked in. The CDR3 DNA sequence: TGTGCCAGCAGCTTGTCTAGCGGGGGGTCAGATACGCAGTATTTT. Translation: CASSLSSGGSDTQYF.